This T cell receptor beta chain appears in the sequencing data of a study of cytomegalovirus exposure and HLA in healthy donors. Per germline, CDR1 ENHRY and CDR2 SYGVKD. V was cut by 0 bases and J by 1 base, with 4 bases left in between. CDR3 length: 13 residues. The PCR made use of 60 Vbeta and 13 Jbeta primers. Data came from immunoSEQ multiplex PCR; TCRdb stores just in-frame clones and leaves some out. This table holds about 130,000 clones, about 83% found once. This sequence originates from a girl aged 2 to 9 in good health and CMV-seronegative. The chain carries TRBV10-3 and TRBJ2-7; D unclear. The material sequenced was PBMCs. The CDR3 DNA reads as TGTGCCATCAGTGAGTCGAGGTCCTACGAGCAGTACTTC. It codes for CAISESRSYEQYF.